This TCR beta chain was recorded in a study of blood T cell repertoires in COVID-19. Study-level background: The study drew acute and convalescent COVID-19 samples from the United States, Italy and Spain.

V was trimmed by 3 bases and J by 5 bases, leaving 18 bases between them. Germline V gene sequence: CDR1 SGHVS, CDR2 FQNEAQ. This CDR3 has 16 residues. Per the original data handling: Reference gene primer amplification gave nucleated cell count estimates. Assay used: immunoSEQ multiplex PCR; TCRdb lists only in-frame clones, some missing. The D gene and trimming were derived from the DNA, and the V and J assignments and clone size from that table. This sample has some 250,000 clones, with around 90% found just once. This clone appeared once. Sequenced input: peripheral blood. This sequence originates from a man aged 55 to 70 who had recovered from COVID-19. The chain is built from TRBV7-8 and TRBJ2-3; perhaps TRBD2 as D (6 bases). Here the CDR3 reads CASSLRRLVPKDTQYF. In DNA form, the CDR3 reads TGTGCCAGCAGCTTGCGCCGACTAGTGCCTAAAGATACGCAGTATTTT.